Shown below are 24 T cell receptor beta chains from a single sample sequenced in a study of immune evolution from preneoplasia to lung adenocarcinoma. Profiling relied on immunoSEQ multiplex PCR, and the TCRdb table lists in-frame clones only, not all of them. The table shows over 3,500 clones, with approximately 85% occurring only once. Sequenced material: FFPE invasive lung adenocarcinoma tissue. These receptor sequences come from a person aged 50-59 years with lung adenocarcinoma.

The genes are TRBV6-5 and TRBJ1-3, with no clear D. Trimming shortened V by 4 bases and J by 2 bases, and 9 bases separated the two germline ends. In germline, CDR1 is MNHEY, CDR2 SVGAGI. The CDR3 has 14 residues. CDR3 DNA sequence: TGTGCCAGCAGTTTCCAGTTGGCTGGAAACACCATATATTTT. Its protein product is CASSFQLAGNTIYF.

The CDR3 sequence: CASSPGEDYGYTF. CDR3 nucleotides: TGTGCCAGCAGCCCTGGCGAGGACTATGGCTACACCTTC. The V call is TRBV5-6, the J call TRBJ1-2; D not certain. Trimming took off 4 bases at V and 3 bases at J, with 10 bases between the two ends. The CDR3 runs to 13 residues. Per the germline V gene, CDR1 is SGHDT and CDR2 is YYEEEE.

This chain uses TRBV6-5 with TRBJ1-3, with TRBD1 as a possible D gene (6 bases). The ends were cut back, 4 bases at V and 2 bases at J, with 9 bases in the middle. This CDR3 has 14 amino acids. CDR1 and CDR2 (germline): MNHEY, SVGAGI. CDR3 in amino acids: CASSLGHPGNTIYF. The CDR3 nucleotides read TGTGCCAGCAGTTTGGGACACCCTGGAAACACCATATATTTT.

CDR3 DNA sequence: TGTGCCAGCAGTAAAAGCGGGGAGGCGAATGAGCAGTTCTTC. Translation gives CASSKSGEANEQFF. This sequence joins TRBV6-5 and TRBJ2-1; 7 nucleotides agree with TRBD2. With V trimmed by 5 bases and J by 7 bases, 8 bases remained unmatched. The CDR3 is 14 amino acids. Germline loops: CDR1 MNHEY, CDR2 SVGAGI.

V is TRBV7-9 and J is TRBJ2-7; 11 bases fit TRBD1. Per the germline V gene, CDR1 is SEHNR and CDR2 is FQNEAQ (reference sequence). V shed 5 bases, J shed 8 bases, and the junction held 17 bases outside the gene matches. This CDR3 is built from 17 residues. CDR3 residues: CASSPNMAGTGGIKQYF. CDR3 bases: TGTGCCAGCAGCCCAAATATGGCTGGGACAGGGGGTATCAAGCAGTACTTC.

CDR3 residues: CASSLSSTGNTEAFF. The CDR3 DNA sequence: TGCGCCAGCAGCCTCTCCTCTACAGGGAACACTGAAGCTTTCTTT. V usage is TRBV4-1 and J usage is TRBJ1-1; a weak D match, TRBD1 (5 bases). Germline CDR1 and CDR2: MGHRA and YSYEKL. V lost 4 bases to trimming and J lost 1 base, with 13 bases between them. The CDR3 covers 15 residues.

The chain employs TRBV6-1 and TRBJ1-1; 11 bases line up with TRBD1. The trim removed 6 bases at V and 7 bases at J, leaving 4 bases unmatched. This CDR3 is 13 amino acids long. In germline, CDR1 is MNHNS, CDR2 SASEGT. CDR3 amino acids: CASSPGQGVEAFF. The CDR3 DNA reads as TGTGCCAGCAGCCCGGGACAGGGGGTTGAAGCTTTCTTT.

The chain couples TRBV5-1 to TRBJ1-2, with 9 bases identical to TRBD1. Trimming removed 4 bases from V and 4 bases from J; junction bases left unmatched: 8. Germline lookup yields CDR1 SGHRS and CDR2 YFSETQ. This CDR3 region has 15 residues. DNA for the CDR3: TGCGCCAGCAGCCCAAGACAGGGGGTGGGCTATGGCTACACCTTC. It translates to CASSPRQGVGYGYTF.

J is TRBJ2-7 and V is TRBV29-1; 9 bases are shared with TRBD1. The V and J ends lost 2 bases and 6 bases, in that order; junction bases with no gene match: 8. The CDR3 is 14 amino acids. CDR1 is SQVTM, CDR2 ANQGSEA, per germline. Here the CDR3 reads CSVEPRGQGGEQYF. CDR3 nucleotide sequence: TGCAGCGTTGAACCCCGGGGACAGGGAGGCGAGCAGTACTTC.

The chain has TRBV7-9 and TRBJ1-1, with D hard to call. Germline CDR1 is SEHNR and CDR2 is FQNEAQ (reference sequence). V lost 2 bases to trimming and J lost 4 bases, with 8 bases between them. The CDR3 totals 13 residues. CDR3 sequence (DNA): TGTGCCAGCAGCTTACGCCCCGGCACTGAAGCTTTCTTT. Its translation is CASSLRPGTEAFF.

This chain links TRBV9 with TRBJ2-3; 12 bases fit TRBD2. The CDR3 totals 15 residues. Germline assignment: CDR1 SGDLS and CDR2 YYNGEE. V lost 4 bases to trimming and J lost 5 bases; unmatched junction nucleotides: 5. This CDR3 is CASSLAGGRLDTQYF. DNA of the CDR3: TGTGCCAGCAGCCTAGCGGGGGGGAGGCTAGATACGCAGTATTTT.

The chain carries TRBV28 and TRBJ2-7; 7 bases match TRBD2. V shed 7 bases, J shed 4 bases, and the junction held 4 bases outside the gene matches. CDR1 MDHEN and CDR2 SYDVKM come from the germline V gene. The CDR3 consists of 12 residues. CDR3 sequence reads: CASKTSAYEQYF. In DNA, the CDR3 is TGTGCCAGCAAAACTAGCGCATACGAGCAGTACTTC. Full variable domain (missing parts from reference TRBV28 and TRBJ2-7): DVKVTQSSRYLVKRTGEKVFLECVQDMDHENMFWYRQDPGLGLRLIYFSYDVKMKEKGDIPEGYSVSREKKERFSLILESASTNQTSMYLCASKTSAYEQYFGPGTRLTVT.

The genes are TRBV14 and TRBJ1-4, with D perhaps TRBD1 (6 bases). The germline V gene has CDR1 SGHDN and CDR2 FVKESK. The CDR3 runs 16 residues. The V and J ends lost 0 bases and 5 bases respectively, with 13 bases between them. In DNA form, the CDR3 reads TGTGCCAGCAGCCAAGAAGGGCGGACAGACAATGAAAAACTGTTTTTT. Protein: CASSQEGRTDNEKLFF.

V and J are TRBV9 and TRBJ2-2; the match to TRBD1 covers 7 bases. CDR3 length: 14 amino acids. CDR1 is SGDLS and CDR2 is YYNGEE in the germline V gene. J was trimmed by 5 bases and V by 3 bases; bases with no gene match: 4. The DNA of the CDR3 is TGTGCCAGCAGCGGCACACAGGGGACCGGGGAGCTGTTTTTT. This encodes CASSGTQGTGELFF.

The V gene is TRBV30, the J gene TRBJ1-1; tentative D call: TRBD1 (5 bases). Germline V gene lookup returns CDR1 GTSNPN and CDR2 SVGIG (reference sequence). This CDR3 is built from 12 residues. The ends were cut back, 3 bases at V and 8 bases at J, with 13 bases in the middle. In nucleotides, the CDR3 is TGTGCCTGGAGGCGCACAGGATCAGAAGCTTTCTTT. Translation: CAWRRTGSEAFF.

The gene calls are TRBV19 and TRBJ2-5; weak D call: TRBD1 (5 bases). Germline V gene data show CDR1 as LNHDA and CDR2 as SQIVND (reference sequence). Trimming removed 4 bases from V and 1 base from J, with 10 bases in between. The CDR3 totals 14 residues. The CDR3: CASSNRTIQETQYF. The CDR3 DNA follows: TGTGCCAGTAGTAATCGGACAATCCAAGAGACCCAGTACTTC.

This clone was counted once. The CDR3 DNA follows: TGTGCCAGCAGACAGGGGAATCAGCCCCAGCATTTT. As protein: CASRQGNQPQHF. The gene calls are TRBV7-8 and TRBJ1-5; 7 bases match TRBD1. The CDR3 length is 12 residues. J lost 4 bases, V lost 6 bases, and 0 bases had no gene match. Germline lookup yields CDR1 SGHVS and CDR2 FQNEAQ. Using reference TRBV7-8 and TRBJ1-5 for the parts outside the CDR3, the full variable domain is GAGVSQSPRYKVAKRGQDVALRCDPISGHVSLFWYQQALGQGPEFLTYFQNEAQLDKSGLPSDRFFAERPEGSVSTLKIQRTQQEDSAVYLCASRQGNQPQHFGDGTRLSIL.

V is TRBV2 and J is TRBJ2-1, with 8 nucleotides matching TRBD1. The CDR3 length is 16 residues. Germline trimming cut 5 bases from V and 5 bases from J; bases unmatched to any gene: 11. Germline CDR1 is SNHLY and CDR2 is FYNNEI. The chain's CDR3 is CASSNRQGIRNNEQFF. For the CDR3, the DNA is TGTGCCAGCAGTAATCGACAGGGGATCAGGAACAATGAGCAGTTCTTC. Supplemented by reference TRBV2 and TRBJ2-1, the full variable domain reads EPEVTQTPSHQVTQMGQEVILRCVPISNHLYFYWYRQILGQKVEFLVSFYNNEISEKSEIFDDQFSVERPDGSNFTLKIRSTKLEDSAMYFCASSNRQGIRNNEQFFGPGTRLTVL.

This chain links TRBV2 with TRBJ2-3; no reliable D call. The CDR3 is 14 amino acids. The V end lost 7 bases, the J end lost 3 bases, and 14 bases lay between the germline ends. Per the germline V gene, CDR1 is SNHLY and CDR2 is FYNNEI. The CDR3 DNA reads TGTGCCAGCAATGAGGACGGAAGAACAGATACGCAGTATTTT. Its translation: CASNEDGRTDTQYF.

The gene calls are TRBV6-5 and TRBJ1-6; 12 nucleotides agree with TRBD1. CDR3 length equals 16 residues. V shed 4 bases and J 8 bases; nucleotides not matched to a gene: 6. Germline V gives CDR1 MNHEY, CDR2 SVGAGI. CDR3 sequence reads: CASSSLGQGADSPLHF. CDR3 nucleotides: TGTGCCAGCAGTTCCCTGGGACAGGGGGCTGATTCACCCCTCCACTTT.

This clone was observed a single time. The rearrangement uses TRBV9 and TRBJ2-1; D remains ambiguous. This CDR3 region has 17 residues. V was trimmed by 0 bases and J by 6 bases, leaving 19 bases between them. The germline V gene has CDR1 SGDLS and CDR2 YYNGEE. CDR3 DNA: TGTGCCAGCAGCGTAGCTCGGACCGTAGCCTCAATCAATGAGCAGTTCTTC. It codes for CASSVARTVASINEQFF.

Comments on this clone: Because the CDR3's place on the DNA is in doubt, the DNA is left out and the CDR3 is given as listed by TCRdb. CDR3 residues: CASSVSLRAEAFF. The chain couples TRBV10-2 to TRBJ1-1. The CDR3 is 13 residues long, ends included. Germline-derived CDR1 and CDR2 are WSHSY and SAAADI.

The chain couples TRBV15 to TRBJ1-5; TRBD1 matches 7 bases. The CDR3 spans 14 residues. Germline values: CDR1 LNHNV, CDR2 YYDKDF (reference sequence). V was clipped by 9 bases and J by 0 bases; unmatched bases: 5. CDR3 residues: CATQTGYSNQPQHF. The CDR3 DNA is TGTGCCACACAGACAGGGTATAGCAATCAGCCCCAGCATTTT.

The rearrangement links TRBV5-6 to TRBJ2-7; unclear D gene. The CDR3 is 15 amino acids. Trimming shortened V by 3 bases and J by 5 bases, and 18 bases separated the two germline ends. Germline V gene sequence: CDR1 SGHDT, CDR2 YYEEEE. The CDR3 DNA follows: TGTGCCAGCAGCTCTGGCTATTATTCGAGCGACGAGCAGTACTTC. This sequence encodes CASSSGYYSSDEQYF.